This is a list of T cell receptor beta chains from one sample in a study of blood T cell repertoires in COVID-19. Using immunoSEQ multiplex PCR, the repertoire was profiled, and TCRdb retains in-frame clones only, with some absent. The data hold about 220,000 clones, with 65% to 85% observed a single time. Sequencing used peripheral blood. Receptors were obtained from a woman between 45 and 60 years old with acute or convalescent COVID-19. CDR3s include the opening cysteine and the closing phenylalanine or tryptophan. Part of the rows lack a size; the others show once, few, many or a class for expanded clones.

abundance: .; j_gene: TRBJ2-1; v_gene: TRBV24-1; CDR3aa: CATSRGLAGNNEQFF
abundance: .; j_gene: TRBJ2-7; v_gene: TRBV7-9; CDR3aa: CASSSTGGSEQYF
abundance: .; j_gene: TRBJ2-1; v_gene: TRBV6-2/TRBV6-3; CDR3aa: CASSDGAGADNEQFF
abundance: once; j_gene: TRBJ2-5; v_gene: TRBV9; CDR3aa: CASSPRGGLETQYF
abundance: .; j_gene: TRBJ2-3; v_gene: TRBV29-1; CDR3aa: CSVGREFYEDTQYF
abundance: .; j_gene: TRBJ1-1; v_gene: TRBV10-2; CDR3aa: CASRVTGNTEAFF
abundance: .; j_gene: TRBJ1-5; v_gene: TRBV24-1; CDR3aa: CATSDTGLPQHF
abundance: few; j_gene: TRBJ1-2; v_gene: TRBV5-6; CDR3aa: CASSSYRENTF
abundance: few; j_gene: TRBJ1-2; v_gene: TRBV14; CDR3aa: CASSQYTGQFYGYTF
abundance: .; j_gene: TRBJ1-6; v_gene: TRBV11-3; CDR3aa: CASSFEENSPLHF
abundance: .; j_gene: TRBJ1-1; v_gene: TRBV6-5; CDR3aa: CASTQTGEDTEAFF
abundance: .; j_gene: TRBJ2-7; v_gene: TRBV7-9; CDR3aa: CASSLQGYEQYF
abundance: once; j_gene: TRBJ2-1; v_gene: TRBV24-1; CDR3aa: CATSRPGVGEQFF
abundance: .; j_gene: TRBJ2-7; v_gene: TRBV19; CDR3aa: CASSFGTGGFYEQYF
abundance: .; j_gene: TRBJ2-1; v_gene: TRBV20-1; CDR3aa: CSASGATSGSGNEQFF
abundance: .; j_gene: TRBJ2-5; v_gene: TRBV6-5; CDR3aa: CASSYGNSQETQYF